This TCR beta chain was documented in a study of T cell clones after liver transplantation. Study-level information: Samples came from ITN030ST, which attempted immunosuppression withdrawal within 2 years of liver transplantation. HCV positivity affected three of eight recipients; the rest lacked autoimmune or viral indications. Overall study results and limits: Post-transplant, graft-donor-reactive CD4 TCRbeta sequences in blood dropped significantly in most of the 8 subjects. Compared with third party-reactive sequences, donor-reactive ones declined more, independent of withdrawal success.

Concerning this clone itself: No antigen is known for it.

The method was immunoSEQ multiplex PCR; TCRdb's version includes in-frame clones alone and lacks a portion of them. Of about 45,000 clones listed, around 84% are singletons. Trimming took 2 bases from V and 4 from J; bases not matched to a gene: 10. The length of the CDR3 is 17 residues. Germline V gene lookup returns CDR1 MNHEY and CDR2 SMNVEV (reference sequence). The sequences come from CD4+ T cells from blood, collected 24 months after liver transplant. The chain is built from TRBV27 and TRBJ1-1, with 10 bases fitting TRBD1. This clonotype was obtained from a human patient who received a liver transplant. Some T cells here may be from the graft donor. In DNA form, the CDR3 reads TGTGCCAGCAGTTTAACAACTCGACAGGGGGCAGGCACTGAAGCTTTCTTT. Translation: CASSLTTRQGAGTEAFF.